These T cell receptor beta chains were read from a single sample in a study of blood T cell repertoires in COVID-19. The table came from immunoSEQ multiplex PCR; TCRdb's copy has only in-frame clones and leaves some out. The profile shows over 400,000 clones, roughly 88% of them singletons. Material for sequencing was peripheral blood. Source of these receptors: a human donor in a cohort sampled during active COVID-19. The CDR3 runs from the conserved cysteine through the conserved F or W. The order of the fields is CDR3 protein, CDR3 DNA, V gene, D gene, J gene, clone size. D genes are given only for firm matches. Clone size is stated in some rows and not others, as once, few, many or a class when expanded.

CDR3 protein: CASSLDELYGYTF
CDR3 DNA: TGTGCCAGCAGCTTGGACGAACTCTATGGCTACACCTTC
V gene: TRBV5-4
D gene: NA
J gene: TRBJ1-2
clone size: few

CDR3 protein: CASQGVMNTEAFF
CDR3 DNA: TGTGCCAGTCAAGGGGTTATGAACACTGAAGCTTTCTTT
V gene: TRBV19
D gene: NA
J gene: TRBJ1-1
clone size: NA

CDR3 protein: CASSSPGSGGHEQFF
CDR3 DNA: TGTGCCAGCAGCTCCCCGGGCAGCGGAGGACATGAGCAGTTCTTC
V gene: TRBV7-3
D gene: NA
J gene: TRBJ2-1
clone size: NA

CDR3 protein: CASSIILGQQETQYF
CDR3 DNA: TGTGCCAGTAGTATTATTCTCGGACAGCAAGAGACCCAGTACTTC
V gene: TRBV19
D gene: NA
J gene: TRBJ2-5
clone size: NA

CDR3 protein: CASSFPETGVYGYTF
CDR3 DNA: TGTGCCAGCAGTTTCCCCGAGACAGGGGTTTATGGCTACACCTTC
V gene: TRBV28
D gene: TRBD1
J gene: TRBJ1-2
clone size: once

CDR3 protein: CATSVQGQETQYF
CDR3 DNA: TGTGCCACCAGTGTGCAGGGACAAGAGACCCAGTACTTC
V gene: TRBV24-1
D gene: NA
J gene: TRBJ2-5
clone size: NA

CDR3 protein: CASSLDSVNYGYTF
CDR3 DNA: TGTGCCAGCAGTTTGGACAGCGTAAACTATGGCTACACCTTC
V gene: TRBV28
D gene: NA
J gene: TRBJ1-2
clone size: NA

CDR3 protein: CASREGGQMTEAFF
CDR3 DNA: TGTGCCAGCAGAGAAGGGGGACAAATGACTGAAGCTTTCTTT
V gene: TRBV6-1
D gene: NA
J gene: TRBJ1-1
clone size: NA

CDR3 protein: CASSLGGTGNEQYF
CDR3 DNA: TGTGCCAGCAGCTTGGGCGGGACAGGGAACGAGCAGTACTTC
V gene: TRBV5-6
D gene: TRBD1
J gene: TRBJ2-7
clone size: NA

CDR3 protein: CASSGGGANTEAFF
CDR3 DNA: TGTGCCAGCAGTGGCGGTGGGGCGAACACTGAAGCTTTCTTT
V gene: TRBV28
D gene: NA
J gene: TRBJ1-1
clone size: NA

CDR3 protein: CASSQVLGQVREAFF
CDR3 DNA: TGTGCCAGCAGCCAAGTTCTCGGACAGGTTAGGGAAGCTTTCTTT
V gene: TRBV3-1/TRBV3-2
D gene: TRBD1
J gene: TRBJ1-1
clone size: NA

CDR3 protein: CASSYGTLNTGELFF
CDR3 DNA: TGTGCCAGCAGTTACGGGACTCTCAACACCGGGGAGCTGTTTTTT
V gene: TRBV6-5
D gene: NA
J gene: TRBJ2-2
clone size: NA

CDR3 protein: CASSDNSEGIQYF
CDR3 DNA: TGTGCCAGCAGCGATAACAGTGAGGGCATTCAGTACTTC
V gene: TRBV9
D gene: NA
J gene: TRBJ2-4
clone size: NA

CDR3 protein: CASSQGPTGGDEKLFF
CDR3 DNA: TGTGCCAGCAGCCAAGGTCCGACAGGGGGGGATGAAAAACTGTTTTTT
V gene: TRBV7-9
D gene: TRBD1
J gene: TRBJ1-4
clone size: NA

CDR3 protein: CASSLGRPDTGYEQYF
CDR3 DNA: TGTGCCAGCAGCTTAGGTAGACCGGACACCGGATACGAGCAGTACTTC
V gene: TRBV7-9
D gene: NA
J gene: TRBJ2-7
clone size: NA

CDR3 protein: CASSLQGANYGYTF
CDR3 DNA: TGTGCCAGCAGTCTCCAGGGGGCGAACTATGGCTACACCTTC
V gene: TRBV6-6
D gene: TRBD1
J gene: TRBJ1-2
clone size: NA

CDR3 protein: CAWNQALANTGELFF
CDR3 DNA: TGTGCCTGGAACCAGGCGCTCGCGAACACCGGGGAGCTGTTTTTT
V gene: TRBV30
D gene: NA
J gene: TRBJ2-2
clone size: NA

CDR3 protein: CASSPRRGVYGYTF
CDR3 DNA: TGTGCCAGCAGTCCCCGCAGGGGCGTCTATGGCTACACCTTC
V gene: TRBV28
D gene: NA
J gene: TRBJ1-2
clone size: few

CDR3 protein: CASSLVRGSADTQYF
CDR3 DNA: TGTGCCAGCAGCTTAGTCAGGGGAAGTGCAGATACGCAGTATTTT
V gene: TRBV7-2
D gene: NA
J gene: TRBJ2-3
clone size: NA

CDR3 protein: CAWAPAGAGNTIYF
CDR3 DNA: TGTGCCTGGGCGCCGGCGGGGGCTGGAAACACCATATATTTT
V gene: TRBV30
D gene: NA
J gene: TRBJ1-3
clone size: NA

CDR3 protein: CASRPGLSTDTQYF
CDR3 DNA: TGTGCCAGCAGGCCGGGACTAAGCACAGATACGCAGTATTTT
V gene: TRBV6-5
D gene: TRBD2
J gene: TRBJ2-3
clone size: NA

CDR3 protein: CASRVSGRGYEQFF
CDR3 DNA: TGTGCCAGCAGGGTTAGCGGGAGGGGCTATGAGCAGTTCTTC
V gene: TRBV6-5
D gene: TRBD2
J gene: TRBJ2-1
clone size: NA

CDR3 protein: CASSQPGLAGALSYNEQFF
CDR3 DNA: TGTGCCAGCAGCCAGCCGGGACTAGCGGGAGCCTTGTCCTACAATGAGCAGTTCTTC
V gene: TRBV4-2
D gene: TRBD2
J gene: TRBJ2-1
clone size: NA

CDR3 protein: CASSHYNEQFF
CDR3 DNA: TGTGCCAGCAGTCACTACAATGAGCAGTTCTTC
V gene: TRBV12-3/TRBV12-4
D gene: NA
J gene: TRBJ2-1
clone size: NA

CDR3 protein: CASRSPGHSNTEAFF
CDR3 DNA: TGTGCCAGTAGGTCACCGGGACACAGTAACACTGAAGCTTTCTTT
V gene: TRBV19
D gene: NA
J gene: TRBJ1-1
clone size: NA